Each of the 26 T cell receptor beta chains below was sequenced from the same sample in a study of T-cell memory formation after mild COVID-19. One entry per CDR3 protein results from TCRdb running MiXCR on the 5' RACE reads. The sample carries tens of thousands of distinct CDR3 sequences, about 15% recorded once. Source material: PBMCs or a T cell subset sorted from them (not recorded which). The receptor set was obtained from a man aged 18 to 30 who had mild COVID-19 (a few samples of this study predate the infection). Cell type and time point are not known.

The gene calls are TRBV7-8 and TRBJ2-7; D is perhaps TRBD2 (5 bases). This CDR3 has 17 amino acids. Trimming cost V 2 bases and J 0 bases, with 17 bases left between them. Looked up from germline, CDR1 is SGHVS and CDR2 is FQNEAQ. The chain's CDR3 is CASSLLLLAGSSYEQYV. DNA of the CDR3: TGTGCCAGCAGCTTACTACTCCTAGCTGGGAGCTCCTACGAGCAGTACGTC.

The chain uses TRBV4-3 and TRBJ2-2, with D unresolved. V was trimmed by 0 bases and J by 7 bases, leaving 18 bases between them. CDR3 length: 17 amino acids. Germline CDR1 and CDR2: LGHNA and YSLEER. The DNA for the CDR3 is TGCGCCAGCAGCCAAGAACCCATACTTGATATCCTCGGGGAGCTGTTTTTT. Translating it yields CASSQEPILDILGELFF.

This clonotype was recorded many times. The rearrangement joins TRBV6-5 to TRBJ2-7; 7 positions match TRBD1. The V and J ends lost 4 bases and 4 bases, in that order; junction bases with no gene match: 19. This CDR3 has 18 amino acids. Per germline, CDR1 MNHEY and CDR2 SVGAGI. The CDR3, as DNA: TGTGCCAGCAGTTCCCCGGACAGGATCTACGAAAAGGAGTACGAGCAGTACTTC. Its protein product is CASSSPDRIYEKEYEQYF.

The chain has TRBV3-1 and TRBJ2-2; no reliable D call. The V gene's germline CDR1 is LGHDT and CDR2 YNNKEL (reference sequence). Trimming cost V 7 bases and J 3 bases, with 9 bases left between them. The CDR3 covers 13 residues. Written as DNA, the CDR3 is TGTGCCAGCAAGGAGCTCTACACCGGGGAGCTGTTTTTT. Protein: CASKELYTGELFF. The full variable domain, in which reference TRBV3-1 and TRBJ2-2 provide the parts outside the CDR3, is DTAVSQTPKYLVTQMGNDKSIKCEQNLGHDTMYWYKQDSKKFLKIMFSYNNKELIINETVPNRFSPKSPDKAHLNLHINSLELGDSAVYFCASKELYTGELFFGEGSRLTVL.

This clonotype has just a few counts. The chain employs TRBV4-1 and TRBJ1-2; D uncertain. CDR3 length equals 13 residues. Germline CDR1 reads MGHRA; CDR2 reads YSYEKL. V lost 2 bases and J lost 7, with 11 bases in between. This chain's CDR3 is CASSQFKVSGYTF. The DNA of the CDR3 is TGCGCCAGCAGCCAATTTAAGGTTTCTGGCTACACCTTC.

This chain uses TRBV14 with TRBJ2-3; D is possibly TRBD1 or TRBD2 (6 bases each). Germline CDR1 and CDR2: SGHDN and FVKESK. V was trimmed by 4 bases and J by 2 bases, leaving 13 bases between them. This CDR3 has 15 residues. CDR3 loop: CASSLGGGTTDTQYF. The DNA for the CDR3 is TGTGCCAGCAGCCTCGGAGGGGGGACCACAGATACGCAGTATTTT.

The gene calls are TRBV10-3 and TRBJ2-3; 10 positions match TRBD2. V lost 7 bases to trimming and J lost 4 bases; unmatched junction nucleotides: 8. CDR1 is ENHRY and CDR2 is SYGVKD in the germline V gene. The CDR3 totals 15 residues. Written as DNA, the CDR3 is TGTGCCATCAAGACTGGACTAGCGGATTCAGATACGCAGTATTTT. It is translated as CAIKTGLADSDTQYF.

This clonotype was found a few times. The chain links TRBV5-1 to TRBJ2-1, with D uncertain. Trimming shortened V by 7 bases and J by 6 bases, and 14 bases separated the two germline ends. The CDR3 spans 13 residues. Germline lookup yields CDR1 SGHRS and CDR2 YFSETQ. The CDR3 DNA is TGCGCCAGCGGCCCTCCAGGTGGCAATGAGCAGTTCTTC. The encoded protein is CASGPPGGNEQFF.

As DNA, the CDR3 is TGTGCCAGCAGGGGACTAGCGGGGGGTTTGAGTGGCACGCAGTATTTT. It translates to CASRGLAGGLSGTQYF. J is TRBJ2-3 and V is TRBV6-4; 15 positions agree with TRBD2. The CDR3 is 16 residues long. The V gene end was trimmed by 6 bases and the J gene end by 9 bases; junction bases not matched to a gene: 10. Looked up from germline, CDR1 is MRHNA and CDR2 is SNTAGT.

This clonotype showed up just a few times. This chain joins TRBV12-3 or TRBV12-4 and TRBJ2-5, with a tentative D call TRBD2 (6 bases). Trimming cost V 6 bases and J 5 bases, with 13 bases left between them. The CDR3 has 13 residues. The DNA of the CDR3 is TGTGCCAGCAGCGACGGGACTGAGGAGACCCAGTACTTC. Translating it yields CASSDGTEETQYF.

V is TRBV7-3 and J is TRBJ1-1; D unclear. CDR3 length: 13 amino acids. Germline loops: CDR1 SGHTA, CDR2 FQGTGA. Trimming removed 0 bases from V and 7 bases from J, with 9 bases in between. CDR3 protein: CASSLTRLGEAFF. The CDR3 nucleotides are TGTGCCAGCAGCTTAACGAGGCTCGGTGAAGCTTTCTTT.

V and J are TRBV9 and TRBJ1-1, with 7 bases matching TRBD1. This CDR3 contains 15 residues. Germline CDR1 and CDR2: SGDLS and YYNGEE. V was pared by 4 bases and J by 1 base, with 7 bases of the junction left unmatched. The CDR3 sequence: CASSPTGAANTEAFF. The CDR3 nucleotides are TGTGCCAGCAGCCCCACAGGGGCGGCGAACACTGAAGCTTTCTTT.

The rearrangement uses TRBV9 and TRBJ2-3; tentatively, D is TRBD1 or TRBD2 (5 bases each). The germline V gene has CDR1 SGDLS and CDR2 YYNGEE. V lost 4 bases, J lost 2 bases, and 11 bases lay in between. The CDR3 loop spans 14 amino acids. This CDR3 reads CASSPRDLTDTQYF. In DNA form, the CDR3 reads TGTGCCAGCAGCCCACGGGACCTCACAGATACGCAGTATTTT.

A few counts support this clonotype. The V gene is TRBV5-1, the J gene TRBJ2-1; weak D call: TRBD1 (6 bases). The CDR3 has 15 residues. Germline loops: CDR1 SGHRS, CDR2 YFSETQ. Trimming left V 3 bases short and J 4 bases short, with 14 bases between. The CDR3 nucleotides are TGCGCCAGCAGCTCCGAGGGGGACGGTTACAATGAGCAGTTCTTC. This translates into CASSSEGDGYNEQFF. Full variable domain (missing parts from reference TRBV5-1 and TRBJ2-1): KAGVTQTPRYLIKTRGQQVTLSCSPISGHRSVSWYQQTPGQGLQFLFEYFSETQRNKGNFPGRFSGRQFSNSRSEMNVSTLELGDSALYLCASSSEGDGYNEQFFGPGTRLTVL.

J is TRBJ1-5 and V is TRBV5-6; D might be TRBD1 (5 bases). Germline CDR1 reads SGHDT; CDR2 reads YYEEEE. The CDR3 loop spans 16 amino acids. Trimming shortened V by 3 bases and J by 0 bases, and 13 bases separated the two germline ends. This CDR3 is CASSSVRQNSNQPQHF. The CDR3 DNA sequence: TGTGCCAGCAGCTCCGTTCGACAGAATAGCAATCAGCCCCAGCATTTT.

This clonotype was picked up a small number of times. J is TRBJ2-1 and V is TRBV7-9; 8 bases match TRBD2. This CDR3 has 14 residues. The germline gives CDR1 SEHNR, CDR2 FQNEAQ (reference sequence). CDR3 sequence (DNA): TGTGCTAGACAAGTAGCGGGGTTCCACAATGAGCAGTTCTTC. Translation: CARQVAGFHNEQFF.

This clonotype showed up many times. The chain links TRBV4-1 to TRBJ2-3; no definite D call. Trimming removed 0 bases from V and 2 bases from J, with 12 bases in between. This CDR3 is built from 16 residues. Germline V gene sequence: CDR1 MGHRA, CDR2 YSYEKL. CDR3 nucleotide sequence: TGCGCCAGCAGCCAAGAATCCTATCCCTCCACAGATACGCAGTATTTT. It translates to CASSQESYPSTDTQYF.

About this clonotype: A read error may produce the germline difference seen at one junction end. As DNA, the CDR3 is TGTGCCAGCACCTCTTTGGGGCGGGGCCGCACATATACGCAGTATTTT. It translates to CASTSLGRGRTYTQYF. J is TRBJ2-3 and V is TRBV9, with D perhaps TRBD2 (6 bases). Germline V CDR1 and CDR2: SGDLS, YYNGEE. This CDR3 region has 16 residues. The full variable domain, in which reference TRBV9 and TRBJ2-3 provide the parts outside the CDR3, is DSGVTQTPKHLITATGQRVTLRCSPRSGDLSVYWYQQSLDQGLQFLIQYYNGEERAKGNILERFSAQQFPDLHSELNLSSLELGDSALYFCASTSLGRGRTYTQYFGPGTRLTVL.

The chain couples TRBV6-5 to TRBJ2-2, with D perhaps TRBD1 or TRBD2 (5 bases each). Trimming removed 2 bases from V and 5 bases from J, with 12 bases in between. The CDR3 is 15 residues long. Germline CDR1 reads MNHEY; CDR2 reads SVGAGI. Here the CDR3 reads CASSYTGPPTGELFF. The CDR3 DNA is TGTGCCAGCAGTTACACGGGACCACCGACCGGGGAGCTGTTTTTT.

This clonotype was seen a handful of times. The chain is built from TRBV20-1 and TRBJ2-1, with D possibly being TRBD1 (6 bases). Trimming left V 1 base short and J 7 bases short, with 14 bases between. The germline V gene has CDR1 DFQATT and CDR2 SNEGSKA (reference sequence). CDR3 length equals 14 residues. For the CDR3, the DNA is TGCAGTGCTAGAGTAGCAGGGGCGGCGAATGAGCAGTTCTTC. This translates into CSARVAGAANEQFF.

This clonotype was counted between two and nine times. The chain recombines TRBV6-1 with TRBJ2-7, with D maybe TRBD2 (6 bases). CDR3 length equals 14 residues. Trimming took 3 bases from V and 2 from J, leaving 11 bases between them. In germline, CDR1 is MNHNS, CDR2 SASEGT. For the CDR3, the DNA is TGTGCCAGCAGTGAGTGGAGCGGGCCCTACGAGCAGTACTTC. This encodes CASSEWSGPYEQYF.

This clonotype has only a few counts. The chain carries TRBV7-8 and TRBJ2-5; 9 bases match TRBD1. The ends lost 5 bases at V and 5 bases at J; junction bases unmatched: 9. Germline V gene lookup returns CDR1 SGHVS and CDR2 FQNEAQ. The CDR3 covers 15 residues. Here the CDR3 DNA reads TGTGCCAGCAGCACCAACACAGGGGGCCGGGAGACCCAGTACTTC. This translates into CASSTNTGGRETQYF.

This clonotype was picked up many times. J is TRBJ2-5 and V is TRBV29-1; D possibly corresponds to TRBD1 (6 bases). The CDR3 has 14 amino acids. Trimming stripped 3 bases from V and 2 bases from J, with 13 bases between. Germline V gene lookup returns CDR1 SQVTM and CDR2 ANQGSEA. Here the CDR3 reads CSVETGHLQETQYF. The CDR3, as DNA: TGCAGCGTTGAGACGGGACACCTACAAGAGACCCAGTACTTC.

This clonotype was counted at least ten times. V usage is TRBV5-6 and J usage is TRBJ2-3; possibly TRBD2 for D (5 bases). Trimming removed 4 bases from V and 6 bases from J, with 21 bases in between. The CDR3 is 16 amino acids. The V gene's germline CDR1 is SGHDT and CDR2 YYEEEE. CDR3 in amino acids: CASSNERRVNGDTQYF. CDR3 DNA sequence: TGTGCCAGCAGCAACGAGCGGCGGGTGAACGGGGATACGCAGTATTTT.

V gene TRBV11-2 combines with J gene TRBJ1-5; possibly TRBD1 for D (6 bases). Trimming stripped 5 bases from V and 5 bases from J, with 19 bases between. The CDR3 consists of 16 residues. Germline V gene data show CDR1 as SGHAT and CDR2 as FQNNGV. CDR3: CASSPFSGAGDQPQHF. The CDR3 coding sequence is TGTGCCAGCAGCCCCTTTTCAGGGGCCGGGGATCAGCCCCAGCATTTT.

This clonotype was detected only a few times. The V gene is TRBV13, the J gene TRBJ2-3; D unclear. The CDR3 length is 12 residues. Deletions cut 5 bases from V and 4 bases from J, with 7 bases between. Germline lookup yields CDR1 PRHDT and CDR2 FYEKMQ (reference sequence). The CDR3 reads CASSPVADTQYF. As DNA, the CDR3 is TGTGCCAGCAGCCCCGTAGCAGATACGCAGTATTTT.